These 28 T cell receptor beta chains came from one sample sequenced in a study of blood T cell repertoires in COVID-19. Here immunoSEQ multiplex PCR was the method, and the copy in TCRdb shows in-frame clones only, minus some. The repertoire includes approximately 190,000 clones, under 85% of them detected once, and roughly 6.6% sits in the top ten. The sample was peripheral blood. These receptors were obtained from a woman aged 40 to 55 with acute or convalescent COVID-19.

The chain carries TRBV24-1 and TRBJ2-3, with D uncertain. This CDR3 has 13 amino acids. Germline V gives CDR1 KGHDR, CDR2 SFDVKD. V was pared by 10 bases and J by 0 bases, with 10 bases between. Here the CDR3 reads CATYSPSTDTQYF. DNA of the CDR3: TGTGCCACTTACAGTCCTAGCACAGATACGCAGTATTTT.

Concerning this clone itself: A much larger clone sits a single nucleotide away, making a read error possible. V and J are TRBV6-5 and TRBJ2-2; 8 nucleotides line up with TRBD2. Trimming removed 5 bases from V and 4 bases from J; junction bases left unmatched: 0. This CDR3 contains 13 residues. From germline, CDR1 is MNHEY and CDR2 SVGAGI. In nucleotides, the CDR3 is TGTGCCAGCAGTACTAGCGGCACCGGGGAGCTGTTTTTT. It is translated as CASSTSGTGELFF.

V usage is TRBV28 and J usage is TRBJ2-5; 11 bases are shared with TRBD2. In germline, CDR1 is MDHEN, CDR2 SYDVKM. CDR3 size: 18 residues. V lost 8 bases, J lost 0 bases, and 14 bases stayed unmatched. CDR3: CASERGLAASLYQETQYF. The CDR3, as DNA: TGTGCCAGCGAAAGGGGACTAGCGGCTTCTTTGTACCAAGAGACCCAGTACTTC.

The chain carries TRBV20-1 and TRBJ1-2; TRBD1 matches 7 bases. The germline gives CDR1 DFQATT, CDR2 SNEGSKA (reference sequence). V was pared by 5 bases and J by 12 bases, with 9 bases of the junction left unmatched. CDR3 size: 11 residues. The CDR3 coding sequence is TGCAGTGCTCGACCTCAAGGGGGCCACACCTTC. Residues: CSARPQGGHTF.

V usage is TRBV15 and J usage is TRBJ1-1; D is uncertain. Germline V gene data show CDR1 as LNHNV and CDR2 as YYDKDF (reference sequence). The CDR3 sequence is 13 residues long. Between the trimmed V and J ends, which lost 10 bases and 0 bases, there was a span of 12 bases. In nucleotides, the CDR3 is TGTGCCATAAGGTGGAGACTGAACACTGAAGCTTTCTTT. Translation gives CAIRWRLNTEAFF.

The gene calls are TRBV27 and TRBJ1-5; D is perhaps TRBD1 (5 bases). This CDR3 spans 15 amino acids. Germline loops: CDR1 MNHEY, CDR2 SMNVEV (reference sequence). Trimming cost V 4 bases and J 2 bases, with 12 bases left between them. This chain's CDR3 is CASSSSGRGNQPQHF. The DNA for the CDR3 is TGTGCCAGCAGTTCTTCTGGCAGGGGCAATCAGCCCCAGCATTTT.

This clone was observed a few times. The CDR3 region has the DNA TGCGCCAGTACTTGTCCTACAGGAAGGGATACTTTTCGGTGTCAGCCCCAGCATTTT. It codes for CASTCPTGRDTFRCQPQHF. The chain is built from TRBV10-1 and TRBJ1-5, with D perhaps TRBD1 (5 bases). This CDR3 region has 19 residues. Trimming stripped 9 bases from V and 6 bases from J, with 33 bases between. The germline gives CDR1 WNHNN, CDR2 SYGVQD (reference sequence).

The chain has TRBV5-6 and TRBJ2-5; 7 bases align to TRBD2. The CDR3 loop spans 14 amino acids. CDR1 is SGHDT and CDR2 is YYEEEE in the germline V gene. Trimming at V came to 4 bases and at J to 4 bases, leaving 7 bases not matched to a gene. The CDR3 bases are TGTGCCAGCAGCCCTGGCGGGGAGGGAGAGACCCAGTACTTC. Encoded protein: CASSPGGEGETQYF.

The gene calls are TRBV7-9 and TRBJ1-1; TRBD1 aligns across 8 bases. CDR3 length equals 16 residues. The ends lost 5 bases at V and 0 bases at J; junction bases unmatched: 8. The germline V gene encodes CDR1 SEHNR and CDR2 FQNEAQ (reference sequence). CDR3: CASSKVRGLLNTEAFF. The CDR3, as DNA: TGTGCCAGCAGCAAGGTCAGGGGGCTCCTGAACACTGAAGCTTTCTTT.

A single count supports this clone. It is likely a read error, because the conserved phenylalanine at the end of the CDR3 is missing. No DNA is shown, since the ends of the CDR3 on it are uncertain; the CDR3 is the one TCRdb lists. V is TRBV6-4 and J is TRBJ1-5. Germline values: CDR1 MRHNA, CDR2 SNTAGT. The CDR3 is 10 amino acids long, termini counted. The CDR3: CASSDSGAAA.

This chain connects TRBV12-2 to TRBJ2-5; TRBD2, the table's D call, was not compared with the DNA. TRBV12-2 is a listed pseudogene. There are 12 residues in the CDR3. The CDR3 DNA sequence: TGTGCAAGTTTTAGACTAAAAGAGACCCAGTACTTC. This sequence encodes CASFRLKETQYF.

This chain joins TRBV6-5 and TRBJ1-3; D ambiguous. The CDR3 runs to 12 residues. Between the trimmed V and J ends, which lost 8 bases and 0 bases, there was a span of 5 bases. Per germline, CDR1 MNHEY and CDR2 SVGAGI. The CDR3 DNA reads as TGTGCCAGCGCGAGCTCTGGAAACACCATATATTTT. Translation: CASASSGNTIYF.

The rearrangement links TRBV27 to TRBJ1-2; 7 bases are shared with TRBD1. The CDR3 totals 14 residues. The germline V gene encodes CDR1 MNHEY and CDR2 SMNVEV (reference sequence). V lost 6 bases, J lost 2 bases, and 6 bases stayed unmatched. The CDR3: CASRQTGTNYGYTF. CDR3 nucleotides: TGTGCCAGCAGGCAGACAGGGACGAACTATGGCTACACCTTC.

This chain connects TRBV6-5 to TRBJ1-1; D is ambiguous. CDR3 length: 14 residues. The germline V gene has CDR1 MNHEY and CDR2 SVGAGI. Trimming pared 1 base from V and 4 bases from J, leaving 10 bases between. The CDR3 region is CASSYYRKSTEAFF. DNA of the CDR3: TGTGCCAGCAGTTACTATCGAAAGAGCACTGAAGCTTTCTTT.

The chain recombines TRBV27 with TRBJ2-7; TRBD1 aligns across 7 bases. The germline V gene encodes CDR1 MNHEY and CDR2 SMNVEV (reference sequence). The length of the CDR3 is 14 residues. J was trimmed by 5 bases and V by 5 bases; bases with no gene match: 9. The CDR3 loop reads CASSRNRGKDEQYF. The CDR3 DNA reads TGTGCCAGCAGTAGAAACAGGGGAAAGGACGAGCAGTACTTC.

The gene calls are TRBV3-1 (or the pseudogene TRBV3-2) and TRBJ2-1; 13 bases are a match to TRBD2. Losses at the gene ends were 4 bases for V and 6 bases for J; bases not matched to a gene: 6. The CDR3 loop spans 16 amino acids. Germline V gene sequence: CDR1 LGHDT, CDR2 YNNKEL (reference sequence). This CDR3 is CASSPGLAGRGNEQFF. CDR3 in DNA: TGTGCCAGCAGCCCGGGACTAGCGGGACGTGGCAATGAGCAGTTCTTC.

This clone was seen a handful of times. The chain combines TRBV6-6 with TRBJ2-5; no firm D call. CDR1 is MNHNY, CDR2 SVGAGI, per germline (reference sequence). This CDR3 comprises 12 residues. The germline V and J ends were trimmed by 6 bases and 3 bases, with 8 bases remaining between them. CDR3 amino acids: CASRLPEETQYF. CDR3 nucleotide sequence: TGTGCCAGCAGACTACCCGAAGAGACCCAGTACTTC.

This chain joins TRBV27 and TRBJ2-1, with D possibly TRBD2 on 6 matching bases. Per germline, CDR1 MNHEY and CDR2 SMNVEV (reference sequence). The CDR3 consists of 14 residues. V dropped 7 bases and J dropped 0 bases, with 10 bases sitting between them. The CDR3 loop reads CASTGGNSYNEQFF. CDR3 nucleotides: TGTGCCAGCACCGGGGGTAACTCCTACAATGAGCAGTTCTTC.

Only a few counts were recorded for this clone. The chain couples TRBV2 to TRBJ1-5, with D perhaps matching TRBD1 (5 bases). Trimming pared 6 bases from V and 3 bases from J, leaving 15 bases between. The length of the CDR3 is 15 residues. CDR1 is SNHLY, CDR2 FYNNEI, per germline. The chain's CDR3 is CASREAGGTNQPQHF. CDR3 sequence (DNA): TGTGCCAGCAGAGAGGCAGGAGGGACCAATCAGCCCCAGCATTTT.

On this clone itself: The sample has other DNA sequences that encode this CDR3 too. The V and J genes are TRBV7-9 and TRBJ1-2; maybe TRBD1 (5 bases). Germline CDR1 and CDR2: SEHNR and FQNEAQ (reference sequence). The V end was cut by 3 bases, the J end by 6 bases, with 11 bases between. The CDR3 extends over 13 amino acids. CDR3 residues: CASSFQGLDGYTF. The DNA of the CDR3 is TGTGCCAGCAGCTTCCAGGGACTTGATGGCTACACCTTC. The full variable domain, in which reference TRBV7-9 and TRBJ1-2 provide the parts outside the CDR3, is DTGVSQNPRHKITKRGQNVTFRCDPISEHNRLYWYRQTLGQGPEFLTYFQNEAQLEKSRLLSDRFSAERPKGSFSTLEIQRTEQGDSAMYLCASSFQGLDGYTFGSGTRLTVV.

The V gene is TRBV19, the J gene TRBJ2-7; maybe TRBD1 (6 bases). The V gene lost 3 bases and the J gene lost 6 bases, with 15 bases spanning the gap. Germline CDR1 and CDR2: LNHDA and SQIVND (reference sequence). The CDR3 runs to 14 residues. The DNA for the CDR3 is TGTGCCAGTAGTATTCTAACAGGGAGTGGCGAGCAGTACTTC. The encoded protein is CASSILTGSGEQYF.

This clone was counted a single time. This chain connects TRBV6-5 to TRBJ1-1; maybe TRBD1 (6 bases). CDR3 length: 14 residues. CDR1 is MNHEY and CDR2 is SVGAGI in the germline V gene. The V end was cut by 4 bases, the J end by 2 bases, with 11 bases between. This CDR3 is CASSSRGANTEAFF. CDR3 nucleotide sequence: TGTGCCAGCAGTTCACGGGGGGCAAACACTGAAGCTTTCTTT.

For the CDR3, the DNA is TGTGCCAGCAGGGGACAGGGGCCCGAGCAGTACTTC. Residues: CASRGQGPEQYF. The chain has TRBV2 and TRBJ2-7; 10 bases are a match to TRBD1. Germline V gene data show CDR1 as SNHLY and CDR2 as FYNNEI. The CDR3 is 12 residues long. After removal of 6 bases from V and 6 bases from J, the junction contained 2 bases not matched to a gene.

The rearrangement uses TRBV5-1 and TRBJ1-1; D remains unclear. Germline V gene sequence: CDR1 SGHRS, CDR2 YFSETQ. The CDR3 has 11 residues. Trimming stripped 7 bases from V and 7 bases from J, with 11 bases between. The CDR3 reads CASRRTDEAFF. CDR3 nucleotides: TGCGCCAGCCGGAGGACGGATGAAGCTTTCTTT.

J is TRBJ1-3 and V is TRBV30; the D gene is possibly TRBD1 (6 bases). V was pared by 0 bases and J by 3 bases, with 12 bases between. The germline gives CDR1 GTSNPN, CDR2 SVGIG (reference sequence). The CDR3 sequence is 15 residues long. The CDR3 DNA reads TGTGCCTGGAGTGTACAGGGACACTTTGGAAACACCATATATTTT. Residues: CAWSVQGHFGNTIYF.

The chain uses TRBV2 and TRBJ1-5; D is perhaps TRBD1 (5 bases). V dropped 9 bases and J dropped 2 bases, with 14 bases sitting between them. This CDR3 spans 14 amino acids. Germline V CDR1 and CDR2: SNHLY, FYNNEI. The CDR3 here is CASADPRGNQPQHF. The CDR3 DNA follows: TGTGCCAGTGCCGACCCCAGGGGCAATCAGCCCCAGCATTTT.

V usage is TRBV18 and J usage is TRBJ2-1; 8 bases fit TRBD2. CDR3 size: 16 residues. CDR1 and CDR2 from the germline V gene are KGHSH and LQKENI. The V and J ends lost 4 bases and 4 bases, in that order; junction bases with no gene match: 9. CDR3 sequence: CASSLAAGGRYNEQFF. The CDR3 bases are TGTGCCAGCTCACTTGCCGCGGGGGGCCGGTACAATGAGCAGTTCTTC.

The chain joins TRBV7-6 to TRBJ1-6; 7 bases line up with TRBD1. The CDR3 runs 16 residues. Germline-derived CDR1 and CDR2 are SGHVS and FNYEAQ. V trimming: 4 bases; J trimming: 1 base; junction bases outside the gene matches: 4. CDR3 DNA sequence: TGTGCCAGCAGCTGGGGGGACAGTTCCTATAATTCACCCCTCCACTTT. Translated, it gives CASSWGDSSYNSPLHF. Full variable domain (rest looked up from reference TRBV7-6 and TRBJ1-6): GAGVSQSPRYKVTKRGQDVALRCDPISGHVSLYWYRQALGQGPEFLTYFNYEAQQDKSGLPNDRFSAERPEGSISTLTIQRTEQRDSAMYRCASSWGDSSYNSPLHFGNGTRLTVT.